This T cell receptor beta chain was profiled in a study of blood T cell repertoires in COVID-19 (dated by TCRdb to about 2020). Some background on the complete study: Samples covering the acute and convalescent phases of COVID-19 were provided by collaborators in the United States, Italy and Spain. A freely available public database, intended as a resource for researchers studying the immune response to SARS-CoV-2, is where the repertoires were released. A de-identified subject ID, COVID-19 status, age in years and sex were almost always included in the sample metadata. The material from the prospective study consisted of cDNA or gDNA derived from T cells, B-cell-depleted T cells, or PBMCs. The samples were drawn from two sources: the first 160 participants of the ongoing ImmuneRACE study, and 1,000 to 1,500 subjects contributed by 6 global collaborators. Subjects who had been exposed to COVID-19, were actively infected with it, or had recovered from it provided the deeply sampled blood TCRbeta repertoires that made up the dataset. Where available, HLA class I and class II types were obtained from metadata supplied by the sample provider rather than from assay-based typing. The paper's findings and limits, for the study overall: Clinical and demographic metadata were provided uncurated, with the amount varying by source and participant.

TCRbeta CDR3 regions were amplified from genomic DNA using the immunoSEQ Assay, a bias-controlled multiplex PCR. Regarding the original processing steps: Within the assay, amplification of reference gene primers was used to estimate how many nucleated cells each sample contained. Sequence reads were collapsed and filtered to measure the absolute abundance of every unique TCRbeta CDR3 rearrangement. Productive Simpson clonality was computed per sample as the square root of Simpson's diversity index over productive rearrangements. TCRdb provides this immuneACCESS table in a form limited to in-frame rearrangements. Some clones are lacking; in checked studies, under half of them reflect an unresolved V gene, and why the rest are absent is not known. The V and J calls and clone size come from that table; D and trimming were worked out from the DNA. Across this sample there are around 94,000 clones, with about nine tenths seen only once. Roughly 5.6% of the sample rests with the top ten.

The cysteine opens and the phenylalanine closes a CDR3 of 14 amino acids. This entry keeps only the CDR3 DNA: 42 bases, framed from base 1. One collaborating source in Seattle enrolled patients while the patients were actively infected and followed the patients over time throughout the course of disease. Whole blood was collected in K2EDTA tubes by collaborating institutions according to the institutions' own protocols. For TCRbeta analysis, collaborators shipped samples in one of three forms: frozen whole blood, isolated PBMCs, or DNA extracted from either of those sample types. With respect to this clone: This clone's antigen is unknown. Per-base quality was not reported, and no clone a single base away is much larger than it.

The sequence is built from TRBV21-1 and TRBJ1-5; the listed D gene, TRBD1, was not tested against the DNA. TRBV21-1 is marked as a pseudogene. Input material: peripheral blood. This TCR derives from a woman aged 50 to 60 with COVID-19, enrolled during active disease. The nucleotide sequence is given as TGTGCCAGCAGAAGACAGGGCCAGGGTCAGCCCCAGCATTTT. This sequence encodes CASRRQGQGQPQHF.